The rows below give T cell receptor beta chains drawn from one sample of a study of vaccination and CD4 T cells after COVID-19. For these receptors, no antigen is known. TCRdb passed the PCR reads through MiXCR, listing each CDR3 protein once. The sample gives 2,000 to 3,000 distinct CDR3 sequences, roughly 30% of which show up once; just over 55% is in the top ten. The sequenced sample was CD4+ T cells from blood, cultured in vitro. All receptors derive from a human donor in good health. CDR3s include the opening cysteine and the closing phenylalanine or tryptophan. D genes are given only for firm matches. A clone size is listed for some rows: how often the clone was seen (once, few, many), or a class if it is expanded.

clone size: few; J gene: TRBJ1-5; V gene: TRBV27; D gene: .; CDR3 DNA: .; CDR3 protein: CASTNQTSMYLCAGQGAGQPQHF
clone size: .; J gene: TRBJ2-1; V gene: TRBV7-6; D gene: TRBD1; CDR3 DNA: TGTGCCAGCAGCTTAGTCCCCGGGACAGGGGGGAGGAACAATGAGCAGTTCTTC; CDR3 protein: CASSLVPGTGGRNNEQFF
clone size: few; J gene: TRBJ1-2; V gene: TRBV20-1; D gene: TRBD1; CDR3 DNA: TGCAGTGCTGGGGGGACAGACTCCCAAAACTATGGCTACACCTTC; CDR3 protein: CSAGGTDSQNYGYTF
clone size: .; J gene: TRBJ2-7; V gene: TRBV5-1; D gene: .; CDR3 DNA: TGCGCCAGCAGCCCGGACAGTCCCGCCTACGAGCAGTACTTC; CDR3 protein: CASSPDSPAYEQYF
clone size: few; J gene: TRBJ2-7; V gene: TRBV11-2; D gene: TRBD1; CDR3 DNA: TGTGCCAGCAGCCGGGACAGGGCCTACGAGCAGTACTTC; CDR3 protein: CASSRDRAYEQYF
clone size: .; J gene: TRBJ2-5; V gene: TRBV5-1; D gene: .; CDR3 DNA: TGCGCCAGCAGCCTAGCCGTACTAGCCGGCCAAGAGACCCAGTACTTC; CDR3 protein: CASSLAVLAGQETQYF
clone size: few; J gene: TRBJ1-2; V gene: TRBV7-2; D gene: .; CDR3 DNA: TGTGCCAGCAGCTTAGCGAACGCAGCCTCGGGCTACACCTTC; CDR3 protein: CASSLANAASGYTF
clone size: .; J gene: TRBJ1-6; V gene: TRBV3-1; D gene: TRBD1; CDR3 DNA: TGTGCCAGCAGCCGAACAGGGGGCCTCGACCTCCACTTT; CDR3 protein: CASSRTGGLDLHF
clone size: .; J gene: TRBJ1-4; V gene: TRBV6-5; D gene: .; CDR3 DNA: TGTGCCAGCAGTTATACCCGACGACGGCTTAATGAAAAACTGTTTTTT; CDR3 protein: CASSYTRRRLNEKLFF
clone size: few; J gene: TRBJ2-3; V gene: TRBV6-2/TRBV6-3; D gene: TRBD2; CDR3 DNA: TGTGCCAGCAGTTACCTACGTGCTAGCGGGGGGGCTGCAGATACGCAGTATTTT; CDR3 protein: CASSYLRASGGAADTQYF
clone size: few; J gene: TRBJ2-7; V gene: TRBV2; D gene: TRBD1; CDR3 DNA: TGTGCCAGCAGAGAAGCACGGACAGGGACCCACGAGCAGTACTTC; CDR3 protein: CASREARTGTHEQYF
clone size: .; J gene: TRBJ2-3; V gene: TRBV20-1; D gene: .; CDR3 DNA: TGCAGTGCTCCCGGTGGGGGGGGCGGTGGCACAGATACGCAGTATTTT; CDR3 protein: CSAPGGGGGGTDTQYF
clone size: medium-sized; J gene: TRBJ2-7; V gene: TRBV6-1; D gene: .; CDR3 DNA: TGTGCCAGCACCCCCAGCTCCGGCTCATACGAGCAGTACTTC; CDR3 protein: CASTPSSGSYEQYF
clone size: .; J gene: TRBJ1-1; V gene: TRBV3-1; D gene: .; CDR3 DNA: TGTGCCAGCAGCCAAGATCACACTGAAGCTTTCTTT; CDR3 protein: CASSQDHTEAFF
clone size: .; J gene: TRBJ2-1; V gene: TRBV20-1; D gene: .; CDR3 DNA: TGCAGTGCGACGACAGGCACTAGAGCCAATGAGCAGTTCTTC; CDR3 protein: CSATTGTRANEQFF
clone size: .; J gene: TRBJ1-5; V gene: TRBV20-1; D gene: .; CDR3 DNA: TGCAGTGCTAGAGATCTTACATATAGCAATCAGCCCCAGCATTTT; CDR3 protein: CSARDLTYSNQPQHF
clone size: large; J gene: TRBJ2-7; V gene: TRBV28; D gene: TRBD1; CDR3 DNA: TGTGCCAGCAGTACCGGGACAGGGGTCCACGAGCAGTACTTC; CDR3 protein: CASSTGTGVHEQYF
clone size: .; J gene: TRBJ1-1; V gene: TRBV20-1; D gene: .; CDR3 DNA: TGCAGTGCCTGGGAGGCCCTTGGGTCTGAAGCTTTCTTT; CDR3 protein: CSAWEALGSEAFF
clone size: few; J gene: TRBJ2-3; V gene: TRBV20-1; D gene: .; CDR3 DNA: TGCAGTGCCTCACACACAGATACGCAGTATTTT; CDR3 protein: CSASHTDTQYF
clone size: few; J gene: TRBJ1-6; V gene: TRBV10-1; D gene: TRBD1; CDR3 DNA: TGCGCCAGCAGTGTTGGCAGGGGGTATTCACCCCTCCACTTT; CDR3 protein: CASSVGRGYSPLHF
clone size: once; J gene: TRBJ1-2; V gene: TRBV30; D gene: .; CDR3 DNA: TGTGCCTGGAGTGCTCAGACGGGGGGCTACACCTTC; CDR3 protein: CAWSAQTGGYTF
clone size: .; J gene: TRBJ1-5; V gene: TRBV12-3/TRBV12-4; D gene: .; CDR3 DNA: TGTGCCAGCAGGTTTGAGGCTGACTTTAATCAGCCCCAGCATTTT; CDR3 protein: CASRFEADFNQPQHF
clone size: .; J gene: TRBJ2-3; V gene: TRBV28; D gene: TRBD1; CDR3 DNA: TGTGCCAGCTACCGGGACAGGACCTACACAGATACGCAGTATTTT; CDR3 protein: CASYRDRTYTDTQYF
clone size: few; J gene: TRBJ1-2; V gene: TRBV30; D gene: .; CDR3 DNA: TGTGCCTGGAGTGTACTGGGCAGGGAGGACTATGGCTACACCTTC; CDR3 protein: CAWSVLGREDYGYTF
clone size: .; J gene: TRBJ2-7; V gene: TRBV6-1; D gene: .; CDR3 DNA: TGTGCCAGCAGCCATGGATCCTACGAGCAGTACTTC; CDR3 protein: CASSHGSYEQYF
clone size: .; J gene: TRBJ2-5; V gene: TRBV7-8; D gene: .; CDR3 DNA: TGTGCCAGCAGCTACGACCAGCAAGAGACCCAGTACTTC; CDR3 protein: CASSYDQQETQYF
clone size: few; J gene: TRBJ1-5; V gene: TRBV10-3; D gene: .; CDR3 DNA: TGTGCCATCAGTGACAGGGTGGTGGAAGAGCCCCAGCATTTT; CDR3 protein: CAISDRVVEEPQHF
clone size: few; J gene: TRBJ1-5; V gene: TRBV14; D gene: .; CDR3 DNA: TGTGCCAGCAGCCAATCGAGTAGCAATCAGCCCCAGCATTTT; CDR3 protein: CASSQSSSNQPQHF
clone size: .; J gene: TRBJ2-1; V gene: TRBV28; D gene: .; CDR3 DNA: TGTGCCAGCAGTCCCGGGACTCCCTTTAATGAGCAGTTCTTC; CDR3 protein: CASSPGTPFNEQFF
clone size: .; J gene: TRBJ1-6; V gene: TRBV19; D gene: .; CDR3 DNA: TGTGCCAGTAGTATACGGGACACCCTGGGGTTTTCACCCCTCCACTTT; CDR3 protein: CASSIRDTLGFSPLHF
clone size: .; J gene: TRBJ2-1; V gene: TRBV16; D gene: .; CDR3 DNA: TGTGCCAGCAGCCGCCGGCCAGAATACAATGAGCAGTTCTTC; CDR3 protein: CASSRRPEYNEQFF
clone size: .; J gene: TRBJ1-1; V gene: TRBV7-2; D gene: .; CDR3 DNA: TGTGCCAGCAGCTTAGATAGGGGGGGCACTGAAGCTTTCTTT; CDR3 protein: CASSLDRGGTEAFF
clone size: .; J gene: TRBJ2-2; V gene: TRBV30; D gene: TRBD2; CDR3 DNA: TGTGCCTGGACCCTCACCCCCGGACTAGCGGGAGAATTGTACACCGGGGAGCTGTTTTTT; CDR3 protein: CAWTLTPGLAGELYTGELFF
clone size: few; J gene: TRBJ1-2; V gene: TRBV10-1; D gene: .; CDR3 DNA: TGCGCCAGCAGTGAGTGGGCAGCCTATGGCTACACCTTC; CDR3 protein: CASSEWAAYGYTF
clone size: .; J gene: TRBJ2-5; V gene: TRBV7-7; D gene: .; CDR3 DNA: TGTGCTAGCAGCTCAGCCCTTGGGGAGACCCAGTACTTC; CDR3 protein: CASSSALGETQYF
clone size: .; J gene: TRBJ2-1; V gene: TRBV15; D gene: TRBD2; CDR3 DNA: TGTGCCACCAGCAGAGCAGTAGCGGGACCCTCCTACAATGAGCAGTTCTTC; CDR3 protein: CATSRAVAGPSYNEQFF